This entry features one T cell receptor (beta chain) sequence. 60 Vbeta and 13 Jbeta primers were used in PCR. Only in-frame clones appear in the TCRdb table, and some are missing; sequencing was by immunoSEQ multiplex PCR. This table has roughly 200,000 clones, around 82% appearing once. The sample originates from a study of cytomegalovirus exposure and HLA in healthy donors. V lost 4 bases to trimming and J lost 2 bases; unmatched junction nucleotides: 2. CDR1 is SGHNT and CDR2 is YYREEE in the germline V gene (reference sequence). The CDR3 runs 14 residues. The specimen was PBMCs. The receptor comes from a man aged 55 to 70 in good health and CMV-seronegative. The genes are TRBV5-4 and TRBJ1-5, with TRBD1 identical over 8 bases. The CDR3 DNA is TGTGCCAGCAGCGAGGGACAGGGCAATCAGCCCCAGCATTTT. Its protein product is CASSEGQGNQPQHF.